Below, 15 T cell receptor beta chains from the same sample are listed, as sequenced in a study of technical replicates of blood from a handful of donors. Produced via immunoSEQ multiplex PCR; TCRdb's table is partial and in-frame only. Of about 100,000 clones listed, 96% are singletons. Sequencing was performed on T cells isolated from PBMCs. Receptor source: a human donor in good health.

J is TRBJ2-1 and V is TRBV18, with D unclear. The germline V and J ends were trimmed by 4 bases and 6 bases, with 10 bases remaining between them. Germline CDR1 reads KGHSH; CDR2 reads LQKENI. CDR3 length: 13 residues. DNA of the CDR3: TGTGCCAGCTCACTCTCACCGGGCAATGAGCAGTTCTTC. Protein sequence: CASSLSPGNEQFF.

The chain recombines TRBV9 with TRBJ2-2; weak D call: TRBD1 (6 bases). V gave up 2 bases and J gave up 5 bases, with 7 bases separating them. Germline V lookup: CDR1 SGDLS, CDR2 YYNGEE. There are 13 residues in the CDR3. For the CDR3, the DNA is TGTGCCAGCAGCGTGGACAGTACCGGGGAGCTGTTTTTT. Residues: CASSVDSTGELFF.

J is TRBJ2-7 and V is TRBV14, with unresolved D. CDR1 is SGHDN, CDR2 FVKESK, per germline. The CDR3 consists of 13 residues. V lost 5 bases, J lost 2 bases, and 10 bases lay in between. For the CDR3, the DNA is TGTGCCAGCAGCTACGGGTCCACCTACGAGCAGTACTTC. Protein product: CASSYGSTYEQYF.

The J gene is TRBJ2-2, the V gene TRBV28; D is unresolved. The V gene's germline CDR1 is MDHEN and CDR2 SYDVKM. This CDR3 comprises 15 residues. V lost 1 base to trimming and J lost 3 bases, with 9 bases between them. The CDR3 DNA reads as TGTGCCAGCAGTTTATTCGCGAGTCACACCGGGGAGCTGTTTTTT. This codes for CASSLFASHTGELFF.

This rearrangement joins TRBV5-1 to TRBJ2-2; D gene unclear. This CDR3 is 12 amino acids long. Trimming stripped 5 bases from V and 3 bases from J, with 5 bases between. CDR1 is SGHRS and CDR2 is YFSETQ in the germline V gene. CDR3 region: CASSSYTGELFF. The DNA for the CDR3 is TGCGCCAGCAGTTCTTACACCGGGGAGCTGTTTTTT.

V gene TRBV19 combines with J gene TRBJ2-1, with D possibly TRBD2 on 7 matching bases. CDR3 length: 17 amino acids. Per germline, CDR1 LNHDA and CDR2 SQIVND (reference sequence). V lost 5 bases and J lost 9, with 26 bases in between. The DNA for the CDR3 is TGTGCCAGTAGTCCACGGGTGCGAGGACTTAGGGGGGGTGAGCAGTTCTTC. Encoded protein: CASSPRVRGLRGGEQFF.

This chain joins TRBV19 and TRBJ1-2; 7 bases match TRBD1. V shed 9 bases and J 4 bases; nucleotides not matched to a gene: 5. This CDR3 comprises 12 residues. CDR1 is LNHDA, CDR2 SQIVND, per germline (reference sequence). The CDR3 is CASNTGAYGYTF. The DNA of the CDR3 is TGTGCCAGCAATACAGGGGCCTATGGCTACACCTTC.

V is TRBV6-4 and J is TRBJ1-1, with 8 bases fitting TRBD1. The CDR3 covers 16 residues. The V segment lost 2 bases and the J segment 0 bases; nucleotides outside the gene matches: 5. Germline V gives CDR1 MRHNA, CDR2 SNTAGT. The CDR3 DNA reads TGTGCCAGCAGTGACAATCCAGGGGGCATGAACACTGAAGCTTTCTTT. This sequence encodes CASSDNPGGMNTEAFF.

The chain has TRBV11-3 and TRBJ1-2, with 8 bases that match TRBD1. V shed 1 base, J shed 8 bases, and the junction held 15 bases outside the gene matches. Germline V gene sequence: CDR1 SGHNT, CDR2 YENEEA. CDR3 length: 17 amino acids. The CDR3 coding sequence is TGTGCCAGCAGCTTAGGTGTGGGTACAGGGGGACTCCTCGGCTACACCTTC. Translated, it gives CASSLGVGTGGLLGYTF.

The chain couples TRBV18 to TRBJ1-2; D is unresolved. Germline-derived CDR1 and CDR2 are KGHSH and LQKENI. The length of the CDR3 is 14 residues. With 0 bases removed from V and 1 base from J, the gap between germline ends came to 6 bases. CDR3 region: CASSPPAFNYGYTF. CDR3 coding DNA: TGTGCCAGCTCACCACCAGCTTTTAACTATGGCTACACCTTC.

This rearrangement joins TRBV19 to TRBJ1-5; D call uncertain. This CDR3 comprises 15 residues. With 6 bases removed from V and 7 bases from J, the gap between germline ends came to 19 bases. Germline V gene sequence: CDR1 LNHDA, CDR2 SQIVND (reference sequence). This chain's CDR3 is CASRAVDGLNQPQHF. In DNA, the CDR3 is TGTGCCAGTAGGGCCGTGGACGGACTAAACCAGCCCCAGCATTTT. The whole variable domain, remainder taken from reference TRBV19 and TRBJ1-5, is DGGITQSPKYLFRKEGQNVTLSCEQNLNHDAMYWYRQDPGQGLRLIYYSQIVNDFQKGDIAEGYSVSREKKESFPLTVTSAQKNPTAFYLCASRAVDGLNQPQHFGDGTRLSIL.

This clone was seen a single time. The rearrangement uses TRBV4-1 and TRBJ1-5, with TRBD1 as a possible D gene (6 bases). CDR1 and CDR2 from the germline V gene are MGHRA and YSYEKL. V lost 3 bases and J 3 bases, leaving 12 bases between the germline ends. The CDR3 loop spans 15 amino acids. CDR3 sequence: CASSQGAGNNQPQHF. Here the CDR3 DNA reads TGCGCCAGCAGCCAGGGGGCAGGAAACAATCAGCCCCAGCATTTT.

This clone was picked up a small number of times. The chain has TRBV29-1 and TRBJ2-5; D might be TRBD1 (6 bases). There are 13 residues in the CDR3. Per germline, CDR1 SQVTM and CDR2 ANQGSEA. V was pared by 6 bases and J by 3 bases, with 14 bases between. The CDR3 sequence is CSVARGAEETQYF. The CDR3 coding sequence is TGCAGCGTCGCCAGGGGTGCAGAAGAGACCCAGTACTTC.

The CDR3: CASSVRGGVGTEAFF. As DNA, the CDR3 is TGTGCCAGCAGCGTCCGGGGAGGGGTGGGCACTGAAGCTTTCTTT. This sequence joins TRBV9 and TRBJ1-1, with D maybe TRBD1 (5 bases). V was trimmed by 2 bases and J by 4 bases, leaving 15 bases between them. The germline V gene has CDR1 SGDLS and CDR2 YYNGEE. There are 15 residues in the CDR3.

The rearrangement links TRBV4-1 to TRBJ2-2, with 7 bases lining up with TRBD1. CDR3 length equals 15 residues. Germline values: CDR1 MGHRA, CDR2 YSYEKL. V was clipped by 4 bases and J by 4 bases; unmatched bases: 6. The CDR3 DNA is TGCGCCAGCAGCCTAAAGGGACAGTCCACCGGGGAGCTGTTTTTT. This gives the protein CASSLKGQSTGELFF.